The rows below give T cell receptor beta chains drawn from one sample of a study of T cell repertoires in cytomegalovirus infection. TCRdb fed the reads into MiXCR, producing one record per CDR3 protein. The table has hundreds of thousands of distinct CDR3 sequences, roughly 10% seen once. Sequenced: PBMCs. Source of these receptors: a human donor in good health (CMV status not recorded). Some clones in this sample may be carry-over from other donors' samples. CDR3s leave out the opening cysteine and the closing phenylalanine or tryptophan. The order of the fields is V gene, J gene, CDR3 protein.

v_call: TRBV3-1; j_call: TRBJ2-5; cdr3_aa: ASSQPGLGGETQY
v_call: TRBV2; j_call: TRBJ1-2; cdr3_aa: ASSEQTGGAIFGYT
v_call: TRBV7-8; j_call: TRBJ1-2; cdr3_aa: ASSLGRQPGGYGYT
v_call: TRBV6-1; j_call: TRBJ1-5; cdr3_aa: ASSERGGYQPQH
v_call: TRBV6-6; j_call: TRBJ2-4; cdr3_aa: ASSRGGNIQY
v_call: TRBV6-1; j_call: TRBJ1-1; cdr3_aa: ASTLTGGNTEAF
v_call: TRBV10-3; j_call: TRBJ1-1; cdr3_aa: AISEEPDGWNTEAF
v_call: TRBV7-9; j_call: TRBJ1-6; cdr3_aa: ASSLADRGLAPLH
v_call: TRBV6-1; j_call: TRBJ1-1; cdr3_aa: ASSQGATEAF
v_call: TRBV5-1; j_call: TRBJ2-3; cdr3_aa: ASSEDGVESDTQY
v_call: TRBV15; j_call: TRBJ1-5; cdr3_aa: ATSRDLGSPYSNQPQH
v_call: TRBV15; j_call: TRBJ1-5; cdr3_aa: ATSNDLNQPQH
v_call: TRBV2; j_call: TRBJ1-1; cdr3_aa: ASSEATGITEAF
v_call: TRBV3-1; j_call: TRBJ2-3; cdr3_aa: ASSQDPPGLAGGTDTQY
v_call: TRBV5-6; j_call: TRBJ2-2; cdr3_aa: ASSPTLTGELF
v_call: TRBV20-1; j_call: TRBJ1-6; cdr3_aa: SARTDSSYNSPLH
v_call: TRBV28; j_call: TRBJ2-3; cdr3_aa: ASTTGSTDTQY
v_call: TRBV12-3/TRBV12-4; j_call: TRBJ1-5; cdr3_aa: ASRTGTQNQPQH
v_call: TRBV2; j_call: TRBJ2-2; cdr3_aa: ASKITANTGELF
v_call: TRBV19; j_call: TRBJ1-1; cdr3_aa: ASTGALNTEAF
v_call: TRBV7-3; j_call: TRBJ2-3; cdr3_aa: ASSPRDRLFTDTQY
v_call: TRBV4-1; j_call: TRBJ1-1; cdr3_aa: ASSRHPYKRDTEAF
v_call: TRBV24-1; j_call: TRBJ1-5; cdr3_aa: ATSDFSGTLQH
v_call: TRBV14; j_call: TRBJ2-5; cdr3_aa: ASSQDYSGAETQY